Shown below are 3 T cell receptor beta chains from a single sample sequenced in a study of control samples from healthy donors and cancer patients. The assay was immunoSEQ multiplex PCR, and TCRdb's table has in-frame clones only and misses some. The repertoire holds some 140,000 clones, with 70% to 90% as singletons. Material for sequencing was blood. Receptors originate from a woman in her twenties or thirties in good health.

CDR3 nucleotide sequence: TGTGCCAGTAGGGACTGGGGACGGGTTGGGGCTTTAATGAACACTGAAGCTTTCTTT. As protein: CASRDWGRVGALMNTEAFF. This chain links TRBV19 with TRBJ1-1; D may be TRBD1 (5 bases). The germline gives CDR1 LNHDA, CDR2 SQIVND (reference sequence). V lost 6 bases to trimming and J lost 0 bases, with 26 bases between them. The length of the CDR3 is 19 residues.

The chain has TRBV5-8 and TRBJ1-4; no reliable D call. The length of the CDR3 is 15 residues. Germline CDR1 is SGHTS and CDR2 is YDEGEE. Deletions cut 2 bases from V and 0 bases from J, with 8 bases between. CDR3 sequence reads: CASSFRGATNEKLFF. The CDR3 nucleotides are TGTGCCAGCAGCTTCCGGGGTGCAACTAATGAAAAACTGTTTTTT.

The chain is built from TRBV5-1 and TRBJ2-7; no definite D call. Germline CDR1 is SGHRS and CDR2 is YFSETQ. The CDR3 is 16 residues long. The germline V and J ends were trimmed by 4 bases and 2 bases, with 19 bases remaining between them. The CDR3, as DNA: TGCGCCAGCAGCACTGGAACGTGGAACCCCCCCTACGAGCAGTACTTC. Encoded protein: CASSTGTWNPPYEQYF.